This T cell receptor (beta chain) comes out of a study of T cell responses to AZD1222 COVID-19 vaccine. General study results and limits: Among spike-specific TCRs, nearly half reportedly target unmutated variant regions. Only after the peak T cell response were repertoires sampled. Baseline antibody screening turned up just six or seven seropositive AZD1222 recipients.

The CDR3 runs 11 residues. The germline V and J ends were trimmed by 3 bases and 5 bases, with 4 bases remaining between them. Looked up from germline, CDR1 is SGHRS and CDR2 is YFSETQ. Sequenced by immunoSEQ multiplex PCR; TCRdb stores in-frame clones only, minus some. The sample shows 170,000 or so clones, roughly 93% of them seen only once. As regards this clone: Its antigen is not identified. The sample carries other DNA sequences with the same CDR3.

This material consisted of peripheral blood, taken on day 0 of AZD1222 vaccination. V is TRBV5-1 and J is TRBJ2-3; D is undetermined. The sequence was collected from an adult in good health. The CDR3 DNA reads TGCGCCAGCAGCTCCGGAGATACGCAGTATTTT. Protein product: CASSSGDTQYF.